A single T cell receptor beta chain is shown here with its context. Its antigen is as yet unknown. The record originates from a study of type 1 regulatory T cells. At the level of the study: T-allo10 is an in vitro-generated, Tr1-enriched CD4 T cell product specific for alloantigen. Study-wide results and limits: Tr1 cells had a more restricted TCR repertoire than non-Tr1 cells.

Each CDR3 protein gets one entry after TCRdb re-called the reads with MiXCR. This table has fewer than 75,000 distinct CDR3 sequences, roughly half appearing once. The CDR3 loop spans 14 amino acids. CDR1 and CDR2 (germline): MGHRA, YSYEKL. Unmatched junction bases numbered 6, after V lost 1 base and J lost 7 bases. This receptor was obtained from a human donor in good health. The chain carries TRBV4-1 and TRBJ1-2, with 7 bases aligning to TRBD1. The sequenced sample consisted of cultured non-Tr1 T cells, either the whole culture or a sorted T cell fraction (not recorded which). The CDR3 here is CASSQVQGGGGYTF. CDR3 bases: TGCGCCAGCAGCCAAGTCCAGGGGGGCGGTGGCTACACCTTC.